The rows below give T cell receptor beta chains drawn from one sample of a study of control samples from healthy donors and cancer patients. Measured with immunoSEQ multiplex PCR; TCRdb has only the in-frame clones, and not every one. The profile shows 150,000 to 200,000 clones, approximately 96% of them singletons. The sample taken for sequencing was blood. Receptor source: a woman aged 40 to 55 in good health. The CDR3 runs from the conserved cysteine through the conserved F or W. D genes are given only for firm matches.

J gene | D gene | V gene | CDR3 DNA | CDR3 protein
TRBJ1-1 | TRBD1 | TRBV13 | TGTGCCAGCAGCGCCGGACAGGGTGAAGCTTTCTTT | CASSAGQGEAFF
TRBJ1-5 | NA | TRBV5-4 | TGTGCCAGCAGCTCCGGAGGGGGCAATCAGCCCCAGCATTTT | CASSSGGGNQPQHF
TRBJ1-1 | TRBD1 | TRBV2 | TGTGCCAGCACCCGGGACAGTATTGGGACTGAAGCTTTCTTT | CASTRDSIGTEAFF
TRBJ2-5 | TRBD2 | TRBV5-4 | TGTGCCAGCAGCACTAGCGGGGGGGCCGTTGAGACCCAGTACTTC | CASSTSGGAVETQYF
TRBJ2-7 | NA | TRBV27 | TGTGCCAGCAGTTTTTTCCCAGAACCGGGAAAACCCACCTACGAGCAGTACTTC | CASSFFPEPGKPTYEQYF
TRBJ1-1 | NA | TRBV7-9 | TGTGCCAGCAGCTTTGGAGGTGCTGAAGCTTTCTTT | CASSFGGAEAFF
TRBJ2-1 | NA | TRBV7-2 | TGTGCCAGCAGCCGTACAGGGGACTCCTCCTACAATGAGCAGTTCTTC | CASSRTGDSSYNEQFF
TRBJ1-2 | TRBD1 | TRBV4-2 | TGTGCCAGCAGCCCGGGACAGGGAGTCTATGGCTACACCTTC | CASSPGQGVYGYTF
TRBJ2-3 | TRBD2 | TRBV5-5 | TGTGCCAGCTCCACAACTAGCGGGGGTGGGAGAGATACGCAGTATTTT | CASSTTSGGGRDTQYF
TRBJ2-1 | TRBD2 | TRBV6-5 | TGTGCCAGCAAGAAATCCGTCGGGAGGGCCGATGAGCAGTTCTTC | CASKKSVGRADEQFF
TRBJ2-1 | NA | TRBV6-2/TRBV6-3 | TGTGCCAGCAGTCCCGAGGGGGGGGGTCCGTTCTTC | CASSPEGGGPFF
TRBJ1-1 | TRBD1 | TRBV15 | TGTGCCACCAGCACCCACAGGGGAACGAACACTGAAGCTTTCTTT | CATSTHRGTNTEAFF
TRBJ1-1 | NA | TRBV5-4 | TGTGCCAGCAGCTTTGACGGAAACACTGAAGCTTTCTTT | CASSFDGNTEAFF
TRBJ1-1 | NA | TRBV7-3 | TGTGCCAGCAGCTTGGGGGATCGGAGCACTGAAGCTTTCTTT | CASSLGDRSTEAFF
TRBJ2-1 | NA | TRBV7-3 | TGTGCCAGCAGCCGCGGTCTATCTGGGGATGAGCAGTTCTTC | CASSRGLSGDEQFF
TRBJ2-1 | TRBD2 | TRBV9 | TGTGCCAGCAGCCGGGGGGGCGGGAGAGGCGAGCAGTTCTTC | CASSRGGGRGEQFF
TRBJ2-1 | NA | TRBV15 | TGTGCCACCAGCAGACAGGGGGGCGATGAGCAGTTCTTC | CATSRQGGDEQFF
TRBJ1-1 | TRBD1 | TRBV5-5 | TGTGCCAGCAGCTTGACGGGACAGTTGGACACTGAAGCTTTCTTT | CASSLTGQLDTEAFF
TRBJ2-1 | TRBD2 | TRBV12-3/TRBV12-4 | TGTGCCAGCAGTTTAGACGCTAGCGGGGAGCAGTTCTTC | CASSLDASGEQFF